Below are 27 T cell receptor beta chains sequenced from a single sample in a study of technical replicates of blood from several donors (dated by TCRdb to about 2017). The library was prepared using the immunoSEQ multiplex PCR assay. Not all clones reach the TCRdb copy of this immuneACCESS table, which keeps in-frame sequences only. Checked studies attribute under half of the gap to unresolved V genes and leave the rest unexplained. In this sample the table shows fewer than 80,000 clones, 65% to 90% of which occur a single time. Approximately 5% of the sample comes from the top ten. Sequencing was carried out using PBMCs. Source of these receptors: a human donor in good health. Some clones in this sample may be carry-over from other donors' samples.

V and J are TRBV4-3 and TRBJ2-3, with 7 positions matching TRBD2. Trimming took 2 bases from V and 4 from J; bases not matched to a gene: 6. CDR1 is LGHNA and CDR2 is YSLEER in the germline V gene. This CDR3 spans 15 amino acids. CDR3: CASSQTRGRADTQYF. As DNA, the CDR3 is TGCGCCAGCAGCCAAACCCGGGGGAGGGCAGATACGCAGTATTTT.

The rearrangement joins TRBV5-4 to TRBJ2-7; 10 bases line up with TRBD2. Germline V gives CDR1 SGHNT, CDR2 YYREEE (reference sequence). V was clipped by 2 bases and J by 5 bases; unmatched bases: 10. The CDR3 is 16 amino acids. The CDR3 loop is CASSLQTAGGFNEQYF. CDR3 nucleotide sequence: TGTGCCAGCAGCTTACAGACAGCGGGAGGGTTCAACGAGCAGTACTTC. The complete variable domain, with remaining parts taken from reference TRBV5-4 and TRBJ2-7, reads ETGVTQSPTHLIKTRGQQVTLRCSSQSGHNTVSWYQQALGQGPQFIFQYYREEENGRGNFPPRFSGLQFPNYSSELNVNALELDDSALYLCASSLQTAGGFNEQYFGPGTRLTVT.

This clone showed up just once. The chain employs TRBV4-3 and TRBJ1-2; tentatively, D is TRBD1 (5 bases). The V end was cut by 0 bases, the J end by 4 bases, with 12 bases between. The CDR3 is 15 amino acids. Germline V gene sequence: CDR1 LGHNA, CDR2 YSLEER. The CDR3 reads CASSQEGQSIYGYTF. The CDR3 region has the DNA TGCGCCAGCAGCCAAGAGGGGCAGAGCATCTATGGCTACACCTTC.

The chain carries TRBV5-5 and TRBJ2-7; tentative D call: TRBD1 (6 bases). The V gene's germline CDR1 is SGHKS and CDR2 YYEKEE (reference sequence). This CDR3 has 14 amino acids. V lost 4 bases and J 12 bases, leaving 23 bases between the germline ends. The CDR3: CASSHEVVGQFRYF. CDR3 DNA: TGTGCCAGCAGCCATGAGGTGGTCGGACAGTTTAGGTACTTC.

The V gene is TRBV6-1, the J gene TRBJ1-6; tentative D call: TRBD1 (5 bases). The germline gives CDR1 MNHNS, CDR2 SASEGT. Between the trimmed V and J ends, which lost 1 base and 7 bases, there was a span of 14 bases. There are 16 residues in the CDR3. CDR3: CASSEGQPRGNSPLHF. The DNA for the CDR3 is TGTGCCAGCAGTGAAGGGCAACCTCGGGGGAATTCACCCCTCCACTTT.

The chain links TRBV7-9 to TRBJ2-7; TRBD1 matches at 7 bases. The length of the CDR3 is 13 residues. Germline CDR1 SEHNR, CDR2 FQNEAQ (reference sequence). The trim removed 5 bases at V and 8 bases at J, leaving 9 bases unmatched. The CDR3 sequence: CASSQDRYGKQYF. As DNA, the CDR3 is TGTGCCAGCAGCCAGGACAGGTACGGAAAGCAGTACTTC.

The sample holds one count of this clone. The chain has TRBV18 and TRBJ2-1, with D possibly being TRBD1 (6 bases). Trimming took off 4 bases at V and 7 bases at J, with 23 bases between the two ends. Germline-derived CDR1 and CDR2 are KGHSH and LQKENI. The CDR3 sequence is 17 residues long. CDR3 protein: CASSRSGASPGKNEQFF. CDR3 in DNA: TGTGCCAGCTCACGGTCAGGGGCTTCCCCAGGAAAAAATGAGCAGTTCTTC.

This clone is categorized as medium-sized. CDR3 loop: CASSQYSGSAGELFF. The CDR3, as DNA: TGCGCCAGCAGCCAATACAGCGGGAGCGCCGGGGAGCTGTTTTTT. The chain carries TRBV4-3 and TRBJ2-2; 8 nucleotides agree with TRBD2. The CDR3 spans 15 residues. Trimming cost V 2 bases and J 6 bases; bases outside gene matches: 5. Germline CDR1 and CDR2: LGHNA and YSLEER.

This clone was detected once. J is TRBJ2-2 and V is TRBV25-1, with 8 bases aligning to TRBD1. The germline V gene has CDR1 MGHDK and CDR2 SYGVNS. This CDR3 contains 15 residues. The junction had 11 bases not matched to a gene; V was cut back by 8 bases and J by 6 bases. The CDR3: CASCSGTGFAGELFF. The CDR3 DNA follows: TGTGCCAGCTGTTCCGGGACAGGCTTCGCCGGGGAGCTGTTTTTT.

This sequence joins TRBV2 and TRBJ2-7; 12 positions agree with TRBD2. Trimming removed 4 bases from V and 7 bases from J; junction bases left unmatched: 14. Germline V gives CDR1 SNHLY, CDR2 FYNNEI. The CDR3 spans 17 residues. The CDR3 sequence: CASSGPATLAGGREQYF. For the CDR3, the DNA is TGTGCCAGCAGTGGCCCCGCGACCCTAGCGGGAGGGCGGGAGCAGTACTTC.

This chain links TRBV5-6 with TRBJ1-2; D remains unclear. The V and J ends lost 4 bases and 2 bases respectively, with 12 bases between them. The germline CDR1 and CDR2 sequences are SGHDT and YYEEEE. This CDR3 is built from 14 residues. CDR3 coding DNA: TGTGCCAGCAGCCGGGAGGACGGAAACTATGGCTACACCTTC. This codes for CASSREDGNYGYTF.

The CDR3 region has the DNA TGTGCCAGCAGCTCCGGGACAGGGGGTATTTACGAGCAGTACTTC. It codes for CASSSGTGGIYEQYF. The genes are TRBV7-8 and TRBJ2-7, with TRBD1 matching 11 bases. V dropped 4 bases and J dropped 4; count of bases not matched to a gene: 6. CDR3 length: 15 amino acids. The V gene's germline CDR1 is SGHVS and CDR2 FQNEAQ.

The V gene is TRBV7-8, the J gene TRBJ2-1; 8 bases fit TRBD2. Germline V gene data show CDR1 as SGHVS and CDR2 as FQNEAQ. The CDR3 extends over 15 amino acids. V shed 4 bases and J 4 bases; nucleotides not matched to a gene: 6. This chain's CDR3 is CASSWLAGGYNEQFF. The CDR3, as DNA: TGTGCCAGCAGCTGGTTGGCGGGAGGTTACAATGAGCAGTTCTTC.

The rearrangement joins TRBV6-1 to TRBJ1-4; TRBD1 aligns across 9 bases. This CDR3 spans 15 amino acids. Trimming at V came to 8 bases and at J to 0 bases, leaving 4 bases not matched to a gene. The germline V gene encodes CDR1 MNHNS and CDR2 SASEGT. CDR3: CASGDRAATNEKLFF. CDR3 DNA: TGTGCCAGCGGGGACAGGGCGGCAACTAATGAAAAACTGTTTTTT.

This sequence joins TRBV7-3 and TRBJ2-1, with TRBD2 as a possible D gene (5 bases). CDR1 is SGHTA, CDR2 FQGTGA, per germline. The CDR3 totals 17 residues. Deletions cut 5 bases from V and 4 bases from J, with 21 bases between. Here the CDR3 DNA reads TGTGCCAGCAGCCCTTACAGCGGAGACCCCCATTACAATGAGCAGTTCTTC. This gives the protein CASSPYSGDPHYNEQFF.

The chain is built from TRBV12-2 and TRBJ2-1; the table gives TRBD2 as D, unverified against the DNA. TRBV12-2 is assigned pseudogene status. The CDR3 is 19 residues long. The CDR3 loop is CASRLNTCGAEYQYNEQFF. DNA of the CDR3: TGTGCAAGTCGCCTTAACACGTGCGGGGCGGAATACCAATACAATGAGCAGTTCTTC.

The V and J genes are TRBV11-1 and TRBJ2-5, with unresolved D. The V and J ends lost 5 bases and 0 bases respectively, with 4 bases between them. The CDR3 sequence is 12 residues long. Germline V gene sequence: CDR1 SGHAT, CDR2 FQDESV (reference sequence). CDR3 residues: CASSPYQETQYF. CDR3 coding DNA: TGTGCCAGCAGCCCATACCAAGAGACCCAGTACTTC.

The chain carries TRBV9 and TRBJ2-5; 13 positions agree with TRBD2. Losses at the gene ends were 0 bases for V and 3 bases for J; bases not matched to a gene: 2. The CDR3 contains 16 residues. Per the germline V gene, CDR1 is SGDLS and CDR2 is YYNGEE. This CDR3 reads CASSVGLAGGEETQYF. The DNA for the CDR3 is TGTGCCAGCAGCGTAGGACTAGCGGGAGGAGAAGAGACCCAGTACTTC.

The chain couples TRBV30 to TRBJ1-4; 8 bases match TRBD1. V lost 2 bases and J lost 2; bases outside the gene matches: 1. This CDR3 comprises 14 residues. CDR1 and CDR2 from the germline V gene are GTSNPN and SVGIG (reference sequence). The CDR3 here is CAWSRQGTNEKLFF. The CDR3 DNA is TGTGCCTGGAGTAGACAGGGGACTAATGAAAAACTGTTTTTT.

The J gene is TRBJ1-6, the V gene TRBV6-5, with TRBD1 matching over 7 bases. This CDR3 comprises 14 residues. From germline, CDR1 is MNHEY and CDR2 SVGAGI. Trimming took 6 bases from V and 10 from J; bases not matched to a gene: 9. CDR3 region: CASRRGGGGSPLHF. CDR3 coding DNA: TGTGCCAGCAGGAGAGGAGGGGGCGGCTCACCCCTCCACTTT.

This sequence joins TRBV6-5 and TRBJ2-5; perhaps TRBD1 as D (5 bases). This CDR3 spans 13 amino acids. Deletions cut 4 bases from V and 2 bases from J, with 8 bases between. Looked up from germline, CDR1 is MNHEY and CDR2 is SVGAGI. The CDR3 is CASSWAGQETQYF. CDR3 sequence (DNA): TGTGCCAGCAGTTGGGCAGGGCAAGAGACCCAGTACTTC.

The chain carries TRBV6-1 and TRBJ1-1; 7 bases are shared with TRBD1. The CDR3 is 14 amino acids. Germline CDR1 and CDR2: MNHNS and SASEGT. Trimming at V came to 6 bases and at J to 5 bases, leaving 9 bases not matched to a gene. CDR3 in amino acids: CASRSRGGRTEAFF. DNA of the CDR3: TGTGCCAGCAGGTCGCGAGGGGGCCGAACTGAAGCTTTCTTT.

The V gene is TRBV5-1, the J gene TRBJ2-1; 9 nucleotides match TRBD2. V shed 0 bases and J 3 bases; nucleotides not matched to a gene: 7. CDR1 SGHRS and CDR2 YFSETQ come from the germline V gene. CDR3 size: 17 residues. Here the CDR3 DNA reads TGCGCCAGCAGCTTGGTGGCTAGCGGGGAGGTCTACAATGAGCAGTTCTTC. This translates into CASSLVASGEVYNEQFF.

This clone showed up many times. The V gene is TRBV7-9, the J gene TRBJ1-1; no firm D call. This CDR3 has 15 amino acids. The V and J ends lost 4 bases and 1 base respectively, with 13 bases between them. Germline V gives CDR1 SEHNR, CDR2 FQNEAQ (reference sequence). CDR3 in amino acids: CASSSKGGSNTEAFF. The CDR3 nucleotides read TGTGCCAGCAGCTCAAAGGGAGGCTCGAACACTGAAGCTTTCTTT.

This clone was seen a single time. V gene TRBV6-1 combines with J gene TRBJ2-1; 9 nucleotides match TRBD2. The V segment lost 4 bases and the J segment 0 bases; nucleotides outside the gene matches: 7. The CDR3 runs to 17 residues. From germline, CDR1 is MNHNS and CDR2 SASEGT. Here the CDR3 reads CASSGGTSLSSYNEQFF. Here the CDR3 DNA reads TGTGCCAGCAGTGGGGGGACTAGCCTAAGCTCCTACAATGAGCAGTTCTTC.

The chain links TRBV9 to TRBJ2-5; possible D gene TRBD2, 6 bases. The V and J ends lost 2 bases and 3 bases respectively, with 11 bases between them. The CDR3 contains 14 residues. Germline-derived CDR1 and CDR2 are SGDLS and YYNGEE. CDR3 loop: CASSVRGGEETQYF. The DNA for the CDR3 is TGTGCCAGCAGCGTGCGGGGCGGGGAAGAGACCCAGTACTTC. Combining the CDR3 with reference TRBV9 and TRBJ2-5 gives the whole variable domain DSGVTQTPKHLITATGQRVTLRCSPRSGDLSVYWYQQSLDQGLQFLIQYYNGEERAKGNILERFSAQQFPDLHSELNLSSLELGDSALYFCASSVRGGEETQYFGPGTRLLVL.

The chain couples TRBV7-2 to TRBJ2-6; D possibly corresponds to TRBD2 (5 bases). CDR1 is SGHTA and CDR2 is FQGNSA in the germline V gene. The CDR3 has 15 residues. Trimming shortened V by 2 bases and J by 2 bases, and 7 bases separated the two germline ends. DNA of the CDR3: TGTGCCAGCAGCTTACCGAGGGCTGGGGCCAACGTCCTGACTTTC. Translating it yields CASSLPRAGANVLTF.